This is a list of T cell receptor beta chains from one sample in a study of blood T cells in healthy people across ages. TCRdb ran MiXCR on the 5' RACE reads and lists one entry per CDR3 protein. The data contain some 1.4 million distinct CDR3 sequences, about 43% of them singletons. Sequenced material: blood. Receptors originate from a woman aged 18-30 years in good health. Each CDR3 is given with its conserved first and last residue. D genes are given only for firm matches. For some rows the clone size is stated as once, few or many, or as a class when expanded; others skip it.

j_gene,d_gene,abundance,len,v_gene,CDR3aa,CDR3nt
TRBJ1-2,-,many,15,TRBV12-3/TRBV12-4,CASSLGVREHYGYTF,TGTGCCAGCAGTTTAGGGGTCAGGGAGCACTATGGCTACACCTTC
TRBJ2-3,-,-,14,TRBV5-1,CASTSGASTDTQYF,TGCGCCAGCACCTCCGGGGCTTCGACAGATACGCAGTATTTT
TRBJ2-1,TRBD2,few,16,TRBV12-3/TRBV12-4,CASRPRGSGLAGEQFF,TGTGCCAGCAGACCTAGGGGCTCGGGACTAGCGGGAGAGCAGTTCTTC
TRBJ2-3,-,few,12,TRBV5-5,CASSPYQDTQYF,TGTGCCAGCAGCCCCTACCAAGATACGCAGTATTTT
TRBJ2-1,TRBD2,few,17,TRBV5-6,CASSLVSLLAGQDEQFF,TGTGCCAGCAGCTTGGTCTCATTACTAGCGGGTCAGGATGAGCAGTTCTTC
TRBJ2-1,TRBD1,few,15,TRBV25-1,CASRQGSSTGDEQFF,TGTGCCAGCAGACAGGGGTCAAGCACAGGCGATGAGCAGTTCTTC
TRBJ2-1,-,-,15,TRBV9,CASSGGGVSYNEQFF,TGTGCCAGCAGCGGAGGAGGGGTATCCTACAATGAGCAGTTCTTC
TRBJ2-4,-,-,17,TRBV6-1,CASSEAGQTLAKNIQYF,TGTGCCAGCAGTGAAGCGGGCCAGACCTTAGCCAAAAACATTCAGTACTTC
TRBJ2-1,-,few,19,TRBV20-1,CSARRTGSSGAYSYNEQFF,TGCAGTGCTCGGCGGACAGGGAGTAGCGGGGCGTACTCCTACAATGAGCAGTTCTTC
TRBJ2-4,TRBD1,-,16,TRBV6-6,CANSYSGQGAKNIQYF,TGTGCCAACAGTTACTCGGGACAGGGGGCCAAAAACATTCAGTACTTC
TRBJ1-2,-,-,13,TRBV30,CAWYGGEGYGYTF,TGTGCCTGGTATGGGGGAGAGGGCTATGGCTACACCTTC
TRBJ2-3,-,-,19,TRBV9,CASSARPRGSLTSTDTQYF,TGTGCCAGCAGCGCCCGGCCTCGAGGATCGCTGACTAGCACAGATACGCAGTATTTT
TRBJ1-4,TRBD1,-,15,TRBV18,CASSRTTGTNEKLFF,TGTGCCAGCTCGAGAACGACAGGGACTAATGAAAAACTGTTTTTT
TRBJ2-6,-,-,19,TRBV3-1,CASSPLSDASQERANVLTF,TGTGCCAGCAGTCCCCTGTCGGACGCCTCACAAGAACGGGCCAACGTCCTGACTTTC
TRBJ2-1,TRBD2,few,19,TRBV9,CASSVGGGRPTESYNEQFF,TGTGCCAGCAGCGTAGGGGGCGGGAGGCCAACCGAATCTTACAATGAGCAGTTCTTC
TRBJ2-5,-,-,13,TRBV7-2,CATTDGGLGEQYF,TGTGCCACTACAGACGGGGGGCTAGGTGAGCAGTACTTC
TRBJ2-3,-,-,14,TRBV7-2,CASSLVGIRDTQYF,TGTGCCAGCAGCTTAGTTGGGATAAGGGATACGCAGTATTTT
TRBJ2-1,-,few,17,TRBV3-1,CASSPWGVWSSYNEQFF,TGTGCCAGCAGTCCGTGGGGTGTGTGGAGCTCCTACAATGAGCAGTTCTTC
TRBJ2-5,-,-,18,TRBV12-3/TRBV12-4,CASSLEWRIAENQETQYF,TGTGCCAGCAGTTTGGAGTGGAGGATAGCGGAGAACCAAGAGACCCAGTACTTC
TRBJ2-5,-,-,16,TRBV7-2,CASSLAPLAAYNEQYF,TGTGCCAGCAGCTTAGCCCCCTTGGCGGCATACAATGAGCAGTACTTC
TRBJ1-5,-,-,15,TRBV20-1,CSARDRWAANQPQHF,TGCAGTGCTAGAGATAGATGGGCAGCTAATCAGCCCCAGCATTTT
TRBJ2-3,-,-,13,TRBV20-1,CSARAGDKPAQYF,TGCAGTGCTAGAGCGGGGGACAAGCCCGCGCAGTATTTT
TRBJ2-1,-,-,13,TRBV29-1,CSVVSGSTDTQFF,TGCAGCGTTGTGTCGGGATCCACGGATACGCAGTTCTTC
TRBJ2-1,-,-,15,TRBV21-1,CANSELAAYEGEQFF,TGTGCCAACAGCGAACTAGCGGCCTACGAGGGTGAGCAGTTCTTC
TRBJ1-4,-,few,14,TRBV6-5,CASSNPATNEKLFF,TGTGCCAGCAGTAACCCTGCAACTAATGAAAAACTGTTTTTT
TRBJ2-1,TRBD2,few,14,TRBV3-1,CSSGEGSSYNEQFF,TGTTCTAGTGGGGAGGGAAGCTCCTACAATGAGCAGTTCTTC
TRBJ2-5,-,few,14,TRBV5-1,CASSSYGTQETQYF,TGCGCCAGCAGCAGTTATGGAACACAAGAGACCCAGTACTTC
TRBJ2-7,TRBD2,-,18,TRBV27,CAGSLSVGWGTSGAEQYF,TGTGCCGGCAGTTTATCCGTGGGTTGGGGGACTAGCGGGGCCGAGCAGTACTTC
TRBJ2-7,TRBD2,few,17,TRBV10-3,CAISGGWSGGPLDEQYF,TGTGCCATCAGTGGTGGGTGGAGCGGGGGTCCTTTGGACGAGCAGTACTTC
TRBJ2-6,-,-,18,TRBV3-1,CASSQETLGIPGANVLTF,TGTGCCAGCAGCCAGGAGACTCTGGGGATCCCTGGGGCCAACGTCCTGACTTTC
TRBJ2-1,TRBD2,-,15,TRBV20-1,CSAERLAGGYNEQFF,TGCAGTGCCGAAAGACTAGCGGGAGGGTACAATGAGCAGTTCTTC
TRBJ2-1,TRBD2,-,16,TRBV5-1,CASSLVLAVSYNEQFF,TGCGCCAGCAGCTTGGTCCTAGCGGTGTCCTACAATGAGCAGTTCTTC
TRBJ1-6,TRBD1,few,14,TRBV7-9,CASSSGTDNSPLHF,TGTGCCAGCAGCTCCGGGACAGATAATTCACCCCTCCACTTT
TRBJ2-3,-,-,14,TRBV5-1,CASSPLWSTDTQYF,TGCGCCAGCAGCCCTCTCTGGTCCACAGATACGCAGTATTTT
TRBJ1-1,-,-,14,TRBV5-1,CASSSLRDGTEAFF,TGCGCCAGCAGCTCTCTCAGGGACGGCACTGAAGCTTTCTTT
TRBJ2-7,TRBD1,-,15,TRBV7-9,CASSAAGQGPYEQYF,TGTGCCAGCAGCGCCGCCGGACAGGGCCCCTACGAGCAGTACTTC